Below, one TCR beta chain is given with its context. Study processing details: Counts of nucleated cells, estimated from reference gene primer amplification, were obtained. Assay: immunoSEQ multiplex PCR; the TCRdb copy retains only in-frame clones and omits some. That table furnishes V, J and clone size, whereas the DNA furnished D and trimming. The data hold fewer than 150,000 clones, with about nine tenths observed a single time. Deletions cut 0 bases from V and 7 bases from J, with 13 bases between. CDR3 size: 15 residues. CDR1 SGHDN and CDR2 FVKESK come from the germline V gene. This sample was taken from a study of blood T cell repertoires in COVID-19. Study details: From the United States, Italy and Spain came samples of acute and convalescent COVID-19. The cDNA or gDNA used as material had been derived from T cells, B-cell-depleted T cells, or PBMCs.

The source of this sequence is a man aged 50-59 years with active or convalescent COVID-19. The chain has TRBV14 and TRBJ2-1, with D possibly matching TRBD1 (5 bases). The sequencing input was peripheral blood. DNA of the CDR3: TGTGCCAGCAGCCAAGATCGTGGGGCCCGGAATGAGCAGTTCTTC. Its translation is CASSQDRGARNEQFF.